The clone carrying this T cell receptor beta chain was picked up many times. Its antigen is currently unknown. The entry originates in a study of regulatory T cells in long-lasting Graves disease. Trimming at V came to 8 bases and at J to 4 bases, leaving 9 bases not matched to a gene. Germline assignment: CDR1 SGHTA and CDR2 FQGNSA. The CDR3 has 15 amino acids. Whole-study results and caveats: Study of thyroid tissue was not done, with only peripheral blood studied.

Investigators prepared the TCR beta libraries by applying iRepertoire HTBI primers and Arm-PCR of CDR3 regions. MiXCR, run by TCRdb on the multiplex PCR reads, gives a single entry per CDR3 protein. The sample lists approximately 400,000 distinct CDR3 sequences, about 14% occurring once. Time point noted: newly diagnosed GD, antithyroid drugs for less than 3 months. Preparation of the TCR library used RNA extracted from PBMCs. Sequencing used peripheral blood mononuclear cells (PBMCs), obtained at new diagnosis, from a patient treated with antithyroid drugs. The rearrangement joins TRBV7-2 to TRBJ1-2, with 11 bases identical to TRBD1. The clonotype originates from a female donor with Graves disease. The chain's CDR3 is CASGRPGQGVYGYTF. The CDR3 coding sequence is TGTGCCAGCGGCAGGCCGGGACAGGGGGTCTATGGCTACACCTTC.